Listed below are T cell receptor beta chains from one sample, sequenced in a study of T cell changes during pregnancy in multiple sclerosis. Profiled with immunoSEQ multiplex PCR; TCRdb holds only in-frame clones, not every one. The sample holds roughly 61,000 clones, about 94% seen once. Sequenced material: CD8+ T cells from peripheral blood mononuclear cells, taken after pregnancy. The receptors stem from a female donor with multiple sclerosis, enrolled in a pregnancy study. Both conserved end residues are part of each CDR3. A D gene is named only where the DNA matches it firmly. A clone size is listed for some rows: how often the clone was seen (once, few, many), or a class if it is expanded.

>TRBJ1-1|TRBV19|-|-
TGTGCCAGTAGCCTCACTGGGGGGGTTACTGAAGCTTTCTTT
CASSLTGGVTEAFF
>TRBJ2-7|TRBV27|-|TRBD1
TGTGCCAGCAGTTTTACGGGACAGGGTTCCTACGAGCAGTACTTC
CASSFTGQGSYEQYF
>TRBJ2-3|TRBV5-1|-|-
TGCGCCAGCAGCTTGCGGGCGGGAAGCACAGATACGCAGTATTTT
CASSLRAGSTDTQYF
>TRBJ1-1|TRBV27|-|TRBD1
TGTGCCAGCAGCCAGGGGGTCCAGAAAGCTTTCTTT
CASSQGVQKAFF
>TRBJ2-7|TRBV28|-|TRBD2
TGTGCCAGCCAGTTAGCGGGAGCCTACGAGCAGTACTTC
CASQLAGAYEQYF
>TRBJ2-1|TRBV30|-|-
TGTGCCTGGGACTCGTTCTCCTACAATGAGCAGTTCTTC
CAWDSFSYNEQFF
>TRBJ2-5|TRBV6-6|-|-
TGTGCCAGCAGTTACGCGGGAAAACGGGAGACCCAGTACTTC
CASSYAGKRETQYF
>TRBJ1-5|TRBV21-1|-|-
TGTGCCAGCAGATCACCACTACATTGGCATCATCAGCCCCAGCATTTT
CASRSPLHWHHQPQHF
>TRBJ1-2|TRBV7-8|-|-
TGTGCCAGCAGCTTAGTGTGGGGAGATGGCTACACCTTC
CASSLVWGDGYTF
>TRBJ1-5|TRBV2|-|-
TGTGCCAGCAGGGGGGCCCTCAATCAGCCCCAGCATTTT
CASRGALNQPQHF
>TRBJ1-1|TRBV16|-|-
TGTGCCAGCAGCCGCCGGTTGTGGAACACTGAAGCTTTCTTT
CASSRRLWNTEAFF
>TRBJ1-2|TRBV27|-|TRBD1
TGTGCCAGCAGGAACACCAGAACAGGGGTTCGGCTCGGCTCCTCCTATGGCTACACCTTC
CASRNTRTGVRLGSSYGYTF
>TRBJ1-1|TRBV6-1|-|TRBD1
TGTGCCAGCAATGGCCCAGGGGGCTTGGGGACTGAAGCTTTCTTT
CASNGPGGLGTEAFF
>TRBJ2-7|TRBV7-9|-|TRBD1
TGTGCCAGCAGCTTAGCGCTAGGACAGGGGGACGAGCAGTACTTC
CASSLALGQGDEQYF
>TRBJ2-1|TRBV2|-|-
TGTGCCAGCAAAAAGCGGGTCAATGAGCAGTTCTTC
CASKKRVNEQFF
>TRBJ2-7|TRBV5-4|-|TRBD1
TGTGCCAGCAGGGTCAGGGGGAGCTACGAGCAGTACTTC
CASRVRGSYEQYF
>TRBJ2-7|TRBV18|-|-
TGTGCCAGCTCACCGCGGGGTGGTTCCTACGAGCAGTACTTC
CASSPRGGSYEQYF
>TRBJ2-4|TRBV27|-|-
TGTGCCAGCAGTTATGAGGGGGAGAAAGCCAAAAACATTCAGTACTTC
CASSYEGEKAKNIQYF
>TRBJ1-1|TRBV7-9|few|-
TGTGCCAGCAGCCCGTGGCAAACTGAAGCTTTCTTT
CASSPWQTEAFF
>TRBJ2-7|TRBV11-2|-|TRBD1
TGTGCCAGCAGCTTAGCAGGGACAGGGAGCGAGCAGTACTTC
CASSLAGTGSEQYF
>TRBJ2-7|TRBV7-9|-|TRBD2
TGTGCCAGCAGCTCCGGACTAGCGGGGCCCTACGAGCAGTACTTC
CASSSGLAGPYEQYF
>TRBJ2-7|TRBV7-9|-|-
TGTGCCAGCAGCTCGACCAGGGCCCCGGGCTACGAGCAGTACTTC
CASSSTRAPGYEQYF
>TRBJ2-5|TRBV6-6|-|-
TGTGCCAGCAGTACCTTGACAGGACAAGAGACCCAGTACTTC
CASSTLTGQETQYF
>TRBJ2-7|TRBV7-9|-|TRBD2
TGTGCCAGCAGCTTAGTACTAGCGGGAGAAAATTTAAACTTC
CASSLVLAGENLNF
>TRBJ2-1|TRBV27|once|-
TGTGCCAGCAGTTTAGGAGGGAGGAATGAGCAGTTCTTC
CASSLGGRNEQFF
>TRBJ2-3|TRBV18|-|-
TGTGCCAGCTCACCAATATACACAGATACGCAGTATTTT
CASSPIYTDTQYF
>TRBJ1-1|TRBV2|-|-
TGTGCCAGTCCGGAGGGGCGGAACACTGAAGCTTTCTTT
CASPEGRNTEAFF
>TRBJ2-5|TRBV2|-|-
TGTGCCAGCTACCATGGGACTCGGATCCAAGAGACCCAGTACTTC
CASYHGTRIQETQYF
>TRBJ2-3|TRBV4-1|-|TRBD2
TGCGCCAGCAGCCAGGGGGGGAGGCACACAGATACGCAGTATTTT
CASSQGGRHTDTQYF
>TRBJ1-1|TRBV30|-|-
TGTGCCTGGAGTGTAGGACCCCGGGGGACTGAAGCTTTCTTT
CAWSVGPRGTEAFF
>TRBJ2-3|TRBV5-4|-|TRBD1
TGTGCCAGCAGCTTGCTGGCAGGGGGCAGGGATACGCAGTATTTT
CASSLLAGGRDTQYF
>TRBJ2-3|TRBV6-1|-|TRBD2
TGTGCCAGCAGTGGGGGACTAGCGGGAGGCGGGTGGGATACGCAGTATTTT
CASSGGLAGGGWDTQYF
>TRBJ2-2|TRBV9|-|TRBD2
TGTGCCAGCAGCCTGCGACTAGCGGGAGGGCCTGGCGGGGAGCTGTTTTTT
CASSLRLAGGPGGELFF
>TRBJ1-1|TRBV5-4|-|-
TGTGCCAGCAGCTTGGCCGGGACATCTGAAGCTTTCTTT
CASSLAGTSEAFF
>TRBJ1-2|TRBV11-2|-|-
TGTGCCAGCAGCATTTATCGTTCCACATTGGCTGCTTATGGCTACACCTTC
CASSIYRSTLAAYGYTF
>TRBJ2-7|TRBV7-9|once|TRBD2
TGTGCCAGCATCCTCTACCCCTGGGCTAGCGGCCCCTACGAGCAGTACTTC
CASILYPWASGPYEQYF
>TRBJ2-2|TRBV7-9|-|TRBD2
TGTGCCAGCAGCTCCACGGGGGGTAGCTTGTTCACCGGGGAGCTGTTTTTT
CASSSTGGSLFTGELFF
>TRBJ2-1|TRBV5-6|few|TRBD2
TGTGCCAGCAGCGGAGGGACTAGCGGGTACAATGAGCAGTTCTTC
CASSGGTSGYNEQFF
>TRBJ1-1|TRBV5-4|-|-
TGTGCCAGCAGCTTCGGGAAGAACACTGAAGCTTTCTTT
CASSFGKNTEAFF
>TRBJ1-2|TRBV10-3|-|-
TGTGCCATCAGTGAGTTGAGGGGAGGAAGATATTCCTATGGCTACACCTTC
CAISELRGGRYSYGYTF
>TRBJ2-7|TRBV15|-|TRBD2
TGTGCCACCGGCAGAGAATGGTCTAGCGGGGACTACGAGCAGTACTTC
CATGREWSSGDYEQYF
>TRBJ1-1|TRBV5-4|-|-
TGTGCCAGCAGTTACCGACCCGGGGAAGCTTTCTTT
CASSYRPGEAFF
>TRBJ2-1|TRBV5-1|-|-
TGCGCCAGCAGCTCCAAACACCAACTAGACCAACCGAGGAATGAGCAGTTCTTC
CASSSKHQLDQPRNEQFF
>TRBJ2-7|TRBV5-6|-|TRBD2
TGTGCCAGCAGCTCGGGGAGCGGGGTCAGCTACGAGCAGTACTTC
CASSSGSGVSYEQYF
>TRBJ2-1|TRBV18|-|TRBD2
TGTGCCAGCTCACCGACTAGCGGATCCTACAATGAGCAGTTCTTC
CASSPTSGSYNEQFF
>TRBJ1-5|TRBV15|few|TRBD1
TGTGCCACCAGCAGGGACAGGGGGTGGACCTATAGCAATCAGCCCCAGCATTTT
CATSRDRGWTYSNQPQHF
>TRBJ2-7|TRBV5-1|-|-
TGCGCCAGCAGCGTGGGGTCGGGTGCAGAGCAGTACTTC
CASSVGSGAEQYF
>TRBJ2-7|TRBV15|-|-
TGTGCCACCAGCAGAGATCGTAGCTCCTACGAGCAGTACTTC
CATSRDRSSYEQYF
>TRBJ2-3|TRBV28|-|TRBD2
TGTGCCAGCAGTTTAGGGGGACTAGCGGGAGGGGGGGAGGATACGCAGTATTTT
CASSLGGLAGGGEDTQYF
>TRBJ2-5|TRBV2|-|-
TGTGCCAGCAGTCGTCGCAGGGGAGATATGCGGGAGACCCAGTACTTC
CASSRRRGDMRETQYF
>TRBJ1-1|TRBV19|-|TRBD1
TGTGCCAGTAGTATGACAGGGGATGTGGCTTTCTTT
CASSMTGDVAFF
>TRBJ2-3|TRBV6-6|once|TRBD1
TGTGCCAGCAGTCCGGACAGGGGAGGAGATACGCAGTATTTT
CASSPDRGGDTQYF
>TRBJ2-1|TRBV5-1|-|-
TGCGCCAGCAGCTTGGAGGGGGACTCCTACAATGAGCAGTTCTTC
CASSLEGDSYNEQFF
>TRBJ1-2|TRBV27|-|-
TGCGCCAGCAGTTTATCGCGTAGCAACTATGGCTACACCTTC
CASSLSRSNYGYTF
>TRBJ2-1|TRBV28|-|-
TGTGCCAGCAGTTTGACAGGTGGACTGGGACCGTACAATGAGCAGTTCTTC
CASSLTGGLGPYNEQFF
>TRBJ2-2|TRBV10-1|-|-
TGCGCCAGCAGTGACCTGAGGGAGGAGGGGACCGGGGAGCTGTTTTTT
CASSDLREEGTGELFF
>TRBJ2-5|TRBV7-2|-|TRBD2
TGTGCCAGCAGCCGAAACGGGGGGACTAGCGGCCAAGAGACCCAGTACTTC
CASSRNGGTSGQETQYF
>TRBJ2-1|TRBV9|few|TRBD1
TGTGCCAGCAGCGTAGTCACGACAGGGCGTAATGAGCAGTTCTTC
CASSVVTTGRNEQFF
>TRBJ1-1|TRBV4-3|-|-
TGCGCCAGCAGCCAAGACCCAGGGTCTACAGAAGCTTTCTTT
CASSQDPGSTEAFF
>TRBJ2-3|TRBV27|-|TRBD2
TGTGCCAGCAGTTTAGGGGGGGGCACAGATACGCAGTATTTT
CASSLGGGTDTQYF